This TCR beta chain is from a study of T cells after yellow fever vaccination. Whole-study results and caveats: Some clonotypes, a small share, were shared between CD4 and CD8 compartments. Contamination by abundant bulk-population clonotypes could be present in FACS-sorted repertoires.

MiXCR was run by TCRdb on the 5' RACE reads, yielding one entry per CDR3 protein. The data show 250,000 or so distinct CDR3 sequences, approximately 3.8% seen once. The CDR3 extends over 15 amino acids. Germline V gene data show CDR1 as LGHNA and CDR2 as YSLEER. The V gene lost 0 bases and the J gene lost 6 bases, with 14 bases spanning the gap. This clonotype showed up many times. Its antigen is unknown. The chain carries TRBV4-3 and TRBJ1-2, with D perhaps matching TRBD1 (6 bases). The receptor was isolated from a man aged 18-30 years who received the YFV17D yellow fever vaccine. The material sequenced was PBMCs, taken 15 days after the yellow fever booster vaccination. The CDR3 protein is CASSQDIGSGDGYTF. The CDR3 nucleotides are TGCGCCAGCAGCCAAGATATCGGGTCAGGGGATGGCTACACCTTC.